These T cell receptor beta chains were read from a single sample in a study of shared clonotypes between healthy human individuals. This table comes from immunoSEQ multiplex PCR, and its TCRdb copy is limited to in-frame clones, with some not included. The sample consists of roughly 1,500,000 clones, 98% to 99% of them appearing once. The sequencing input was naive CD4+ T cells sorted from blood. Receptors originate from a man aged 30 to 39 in good health. Each CDR3 is given with its conserved first and last residue. Fields, in order: D gene, V gene, clone size, CDR3 length, J gene, CDR3 DNA, CDR3 protein. The D gene is left open where the match is weak. Some rows mark clone size as missing; the rest say once, few, many or name a class of expanded clone.

TRBD2	TRBV7-9	.	17	TRBJ2-2	TGTGCCAGCAGCCTGAAACGGGTAGCGGGGAACACCGGGGAGCTGTTTTTT	CASSLKRVAGNTGELFF
.	TRBV15	.	13	TRBJ1-1	TGTGCCACCAGCAGAGTGGGAAACACTGAAGCTTTCTTT	CATSRVGNTEAFF
.	TRBV7-2	.	13	TRBJ1-4	TGTGCCAGCAGCTTAGGCAGGGGAGAAAAACTGTTTTTT	CASSLGRGEKLFF
TRBD2	TRBV4-3	.	16	TRBJ2-3	TGCGCCAGCAGCCTTCGGACTAGCGGGAGTGCAGATACGCAGTATTTT	CASSLRTSGSADTQYF
.	TRBV6-4	.	18	TRBJ2-1	TGTGCCAGCAGTGCCCCCAGGGCACATCCAGGGTCCTACAATGAGCAGTTCTTC	CASSAPRAHPGSYNEQFF
.	TRBV18	.	16	TRBJ2-2	TGTGCCAGCTCACTATCCCAACAGGGTTACACCGGGGAGCTGTTTTTT	CASSLSQQGYTGELFF
.	TRBV15	.	13	TRBJ1-2	TGTGCCACCAGCAGAGATCCTGGATCTGGCTACACCTTC	CATSRDPGSGYTF
.	TRBV5-4	once	14	TRBJ2-2	TGTGCCAGCAGCTTGGTGCCCCGGTTAGGGGAGCTGTTTTTT	CASSLVPRLGELFF
TRBD2	TRBV7-3	.	15	TRBJ2-3	TGTGCCAGCAGCTTATTAGCGGGAACCCCAGATACGCAGTATTTT	CASSLLAGTPDTQYF
.	TRBV29-1	.	14	TRBJ2-1	TGCAGCGTGTCCGGGACATGGAGATACAATGAGCAGTTCTTC	CSVSGTWRYNEQFF
.	TRBV18	.	15	TRBJ2-2	TGTGCCAGCTTTACCGGGACACTGAACACCGGGGAGCTGTTTTTT	CASFTGTLNTGELFF
.	TRBV7-2	.	15	TRBJ2-1	TGTGCCAGCAGCTTTACACATAGCTCCTACAATGAGCAGTTCTTC	CASSFTHSSYNEQFF
TRBD1	TRBV5-1	.	14	TRBJ2-3	TGCGCCAGCAGCGCCGGGACAGTAACAGATACGCAGTATTTT	CASSAGTVTDTQYF
.	TRBV18	.	13	TRBJ2-7	TGTGCCAGCTCACCTCAGGGGATCTACGAGCAGTACTTC	CASSPQGIYEQYF
.	TRBV25-1	.	15	TRBJ1-4	TGTGCCAGCAGTGAATCCAGCACAACTAATGAAAAACTGTTTTTT	CASSESSTTNEKLFF
.	TRBV27	.	14	TRBJ1-5	TGTGCCAGCAGTCCCAATCCTAGCAATCAGCCCCAGCATTTT	CASSPNPSNQPQHF
.	TRBV18	.	17	TRBJ2-4	TGTGCCAGCTCACCAAAGGTGGCCAGCGGAGCCAAAAACATTCAGTACTTC	CASSPKVASGAKNIQYF
.	TRBV5-5	.	15	TRBJ1-2	TGTGCCAGCAGCTTGGGAGGGGTTGTAATCTATGGCTACACCTTC	CASSLGGVVIYGYTF
.	TRBV5-1	.	12	TRBJ2-1	TGCGCCAGCAGCTTGGCCCTGGATGAGCAGTTCTTC	CASSLALDEQFF
TRBD1	TRBV7-9	.	16	TRBJ2-5	TGTGCCAGCAGCCCAGTCCCGGGACAGGCTCAAGAGACCCAGTACTTC	CASSPVPGQAQETQYF
TRBD1	TRBV5-8	.	15	TRBJ2-5	TGTGCCAGCAGTACCGGGACAGGTGGCTGGAAGACCCAGTACTTC	CASSTGTGGWKTQYF
.	TRBV11-2	.	12	TRBJ1-2	TGTGCCAGCAGCTTAGTGGACTATGGCTACACCTTC	CASSLVDYGYTF
TRBD1	TRBV5-1	.	14	TRBJ2-1	TGCGCCAGCGGGCCGGGACAGTTATACAATGAGCAGTTCTTC	CASGPGQLYNEQFF